This T cell receptor (beta chain) was captured in a study of blood T cell repertoires in COVID-19. Whole-study context: Italy, Spain and the United States were the sources of the convalescent and acute COVID-19 samples. Sources were T cells, B-cell-depleted T cells, or PBMCs; the material itself was cDNA or gDNA.

Germline V CDR1 and CDR2: SGDLS, YYNGEE. Trimming pared 0 bases from V and 0 bases from J, leaving 12 bases between. The CDR3 loop spans 16 amino acids. Original processing methods: How many nucleated cells were present was estimated from reference gene primer amplification. Measured with immunoSEQ multiplex PCR; TCRdb has only the in-frame clones, and not every one. The DNA gave D and trimming, while V, J and clone size come from that table. The sample includes 350,000 to 450,000 clones, 85% of them seen just once. This sequence originates from a woman aged 18 to 35 with acute or convalescent COVID-19. The chain couples TRBV9 to TRBJ1-2; D ambiguous. The specimen was peripheral blood. The CDR3 reads CASSVGLSGANYGYTF. As DNA, the CDR3 is TGTGCCAGCAGCGTAGGCCTGAGCGGAGCTAACTATGGCTACACCTTC.